A single sample gave rise to the 26 T cell receptor beta chains below, sequenced in a study of blood T cell repertoires in COVID-19 (dated by TCRdb to 2020 to 2021). The method was the immunoSEQ multiplex PCR assay. TCRdb carries this immuneACCESS record with in-frame sequences only. Its versions omit some clonotypes, under half of them owing to an unresolved V gene in the studies checked, with the rest unexplained. This sample comprises about 310,000 clones, around 87% of them detected only once. The top ten clones comprise 1% of the sample. What was sequenced was peripheral blood. The receptors originated from a man in his fifties with active or convalescent COVID-19.

The gene calls are TRBV5-1 and TRBJ2-7; TRBD1 might be the D (5 bases). Trimming took off 1 base at V and 5 bases at J, with 10 bases between the two ends. There are 13 residues in the CDR3. The germline gives CDR1 SGHRS, CDR2 YFSETQ. The CDR3 bases are TGCGCCAGCAGCTTGCAGGGAACAAACGAGCAGTACTTC. This codes for CASSLQGTNEQYF.

This clone was seen a single time. The V call is TRBV6-6, the J call TRBJ1-2; the D is unclear. Between the trimmed V and J ends, which lost 0 bases and 3 bases, there was a span of 11 bases. CDR3 size: 15 residues. CDR1 is MNHNY, CDR2 SVGAGI, per germline (reference sequence). CDR3 amino acids: CASSYSPESHYGYTF. The CDR3 coding sequence is TGTGCCAGCAGTTACTCGCCCGAGAGCCACTATGGCTACACCTTC.

The rearrangement uses TRBV14 and TRBJ2-5, with D perhaps matching TRBD1 (6 bases). The germline V and J ends were trimmed by 0 bases and 4 bases, with 15 bases remaining between them. The germline V gene has CDR1 SGHDN and CDR2 FVKESK. This CDR3 comprises 16 residues. CDR3 loop: CASSQEEQGKRETQYF. The CDR3 bases are TGTGCCAGCAGCCAAGAAGAGCAGGGGAAGAGAGAGACCCAGTACTTC.

The rearrangement uses TRBV5-1 and TRBJ2-2; 7 bases are a match to TRBD1. Germline CDR1 SGHRS, CDR2 YFSETQ. This CDR3 spans 15 amino acids. V trimming: 4 bases; J trimming: 4 bases; junction bases outside the gene matches: 7. CDR3 protein: CASSATGQGTGELFF. The CDR3 region has the DNA TGCGCCAGCAGCGCGACAGGGCAGGGCACCGGGGAGCTGTTTTTT.

The chain uses TRBV2 and TRBJ2-5; D possibly corresponds to TRBD2 (6 bases). There are 14 residues in the CDR3. With 6 bases removed from V and 1 base from J, the gap between germline ends came to 12 bases. CDR1 is SNHLY, CDR2 FYNNEI, per germline. CDR3 residues: CASSLRGLQETQYF. CDR3 nucleotides: TGTGCCAGCAGCCTGAGGGGACTCCAAGAGACCCAGTACTTC.

This sequence joins TRBV11-2 and TRBJ1-1; D unresolved. The V end was cut by 2 bases, the J end by 11 bases, with 18 bases between. The CDR3 consists of 14 residues. Germline CDR1 is SGHAT and CDR2 is FQNNGV. This CDR3 reads CASSLQLGGPGAFF. The CDR3 nucleotides read TGTGCCAGCAGCTTACAACTGGGCGGGCCCGGGGCTTTCTTT.

The gene calls are TRBV4-2 and TRBJ2-1, with 10 bases lining up with TRBD1. V dropped 1 base and J dropped 6; count of bases not matched to a gene: 3. CDR3 length equals 15 residues. Germline V lookup: CDR1 LGHNA, CDR2 YNFKEQ. This CDR3 is CASSQGQGARNEQFF. As DNA, the CDR3 is TGTGCCAGCAGCCAAGGACAGGGGGCGCGCAATGAGCAGTTCTTC.

Only one count was recorded for this clone. V is TRBV7-9 and J is TRBJ2-5; TRBD2 matches 14 bases. The CDR3 runs to 16 residues. V dropped 5 bases and J dropped 4; count of bases not matched to a gene: 6. The V gene's germline CDR1 is SEHNR and CDR2 FQNEAQ (reference sequence). The CDR3 DNA reads as TGTGCCAGCAGCCAACGACTAGCGGGAGGGGGAGAGACCCAGTACTTC. It codes for CASSQRLAGGGETQYF.

The chain is built from TRBV5-4 and TRBJ2-1; 14 bases are shared with TRBD2. V gave up 0 bases and J gave up 3 bases; unmatched junction bases: 5. CDR3 size: 18 residues. Germline CDR1 SGHNT, CDR2 YYREEE (reference sequence). The CDR3: CASSLGLAGGPGYNEQFF. DNA of the CDR3: TGTGCCAGCAGCTTGGGACTAGCGGGAGGGCCGGGCTACAATGAGCAGTTCTTC.

The chain uses TRBV7-3 and TRBJ2-6; D not certain. The ends were cut back, 5 bases at V and 2 bases at J, with 13 bases in the middle. Germline CDR1 SGHTA, CDR2 FQGTGA. The CDR3 runs 16 residues. CDR3 region: CASSRDTLAGANVLTF. The CDR3 DNA reads TGTGCCAGCAGCCGAGACACCCTCGCTGGGGCCAACGTCCTGACTTTC.

The J gene is TRBJ2-7, the V gene TRBV15; no clear D. V was cut by 0 bases and J by 2 bases, with 8 bases left in between. The CDR3 consists of 14 residues. Germline V gene data show CDR1 as LNHNV and CDR2 as YYDKDF (reference sequence). The CDR3 spells CATSRDQVAYEQYF. The CDR3 nucleotides are TGTGCCACCAGCAGAGATCAGGTGGCCTACGAGCAGTACTTC. The variable domain in full, completed from reference TRBV15 and TRBJ2-7, reads DAMVIQNPRYQVTQFGKPVTLSCSQTLNHNVMYWYQQKSSQAPKLLFHYYDKDFNNEADTPDNFQSRRPNTSFCFLDIRSPGLGDTAMYLCATSRDQVAYEQYFGPGTRLTVT.

The chain is built from TRBV28 and TRBJ1-1; no clear D. The germline V gene encodes CDR1 MDHEN and CDR2 SYDVKM. V was cut by 3 bases and J by 6 bases, with 8 bases left in between. The CDR3 consists of 12 residues. CDR3 DNA sequence: TGTGCCAGCAGTTTTTACCGGGCTGAAGCTTTCTTT. Encoded protein: CASSFYRAEAFF.

This clone has a single count. This chain connects TRBV9 to TRBJ1-4; no clear D. This CDR3 has 14 amino acids. The germline V gene encodes CDR1 SGDLS and CDR2 YYNGEE. V lost 0 bases and J lost 4, with 7 bases in between. The CDR3 is CASSVDQNNEKLFF. The CDR3 DNA is TGTGCCAGCAGCGTAGACCAGAATAATGAAAAACTGTTTTTT.

This clone has just a few counts. The chain combines TRBV6-4 with TRBJ1-5, with a tentative D call TRBD1 (5 bases). The V gene's germline CDR1 is MRHNA and CDR2 SNTAGT. The CDR3 spans 15 residues. V gave up 10 bases and J gave up 2 bases, with 18 bases separating them. The CDR3, as DNA: TGTGCCAATCATCCGAGCCCACAGGGCAATCAGCCCCAGCATTTT. The encoded protein is CANHPSPQGNQPQHF.

For the CDR3, the DNA is TGTGCCAGCGGGCAGGGGGTAGATACGCAGTATTTT. Encoded protein: CASGQGVDTQYF. The rearrangement links TRBV2 to TRBJ2-3; 7 bases align to TRBD1. Losses at the gene ends were 8 bases for V and 5 bases for J; bases not matched to a gene: 4. The CDR3 is made up of 12 amino acids. Germline CDR1 reads SNHLY; CDR2 reads FYNNEI.

This clone was found once. The rearrangement joins TRBV6-1 to TRBJ2-5, with TRBD1 identical over 7 bases. CDR1 is MNHNS, CDR2 SASEGT, per germline. V gave up 3 bases and J gave up 4 bases; unmatched junction bases: 11. The CDR3 extends over 16 amino acids. The CDR3 sequence is CASSEPTGVTGETQYF. CDR3 sequence (DNA): TGTGCCAGCAGTGAGCCCACAGGGGTAACGGGAGAGACCCAGTACTTC.

This rearrangement joins TRBV10-2 to TRBJ1-1; D is unclear. The germline V gene has CDR1 WSHSY and CDR2 SAAADI. V lost 8 bases and J lost 1, with 14 bases in between. The CDR3 loop spans 14 amino acids. In DNA form, the CDR3 reads TGCGCCAGCCGGGGTTTAGGGAGGAACACTGAAGCTTTCTTT. This translates into CASRGLGRNTEAFF.

This clone was recorded a few times. V gene TRBV9 combines with J gene TRBJ2-7, with D tentatively TRBD1 (5 bases). In germline, CDR1 is SGDLS, CDR2 YYNGEE. The CDR3 runs to 13 residues. V lost 3 bases, J lost 6 bases, and 13 bases lay in between. The CDR3 loop reads CASSADSQGEQYF. Here the CDR3 DNA reads TGTGCCAGCAGCGCCGACAGTCAGGGCGAGCAGTACTTC. The entire variable domain, with the rest obtained from reference TRBV9 and TRBJ2-7, is as follows: DSGVTQTPKHLITATGQRVTLRCSPRSGDLSVYWYQQSLDQGLQFLIQYYNGEERAKGNILERFSAQQFPDLHSELNLSSLELGDSALYFCASSADSQGEQYFGPGTRLTVT.

CDR3 bases: TGTGCCAGCGGGACAGGGGCTAACTATGGCTACACCTTC. Its protein product is CASGTGANYGYTF. This rearrangement joins TRBV2 to TRBJ1-2; 10 bases match TRBD1. The CDR3 is 13 residues long. V dropped 8 bases and J dropped 0; count of bases not matched to a gene: 0. Germline V gene lookup returns CDR1 SNHLY and CDR2 FYNNEI.

This clone was detected only a few times. The chain has TRBV10-3 and TRBJ1-1; 11 bases are a match to TRBD1. The germline V gene encodes CDR1 ENHRY and CDR2 SYGVKD. Unmatched junction bases numbered 8, after V lost 3 bases and J lost 11 bases. This CDR3 spans 14 amino acids. The CDR3 DNA is TGTGCCATCAGTGACGCCGGGACAGGGGGATTTGCTTTCTTT. Protein sequence: CAISDAGTGGFAFF.

This clone was seen a few times. This chain links TRBV28 with TRBJ1-2, with 8 bases identical to TRBD1. V was pared by 6 bases and J by 0 bases, with 6 bases of the junction left unmatched. CDR1 and CDR2 (germline): MDHEN, SYDVKM. This CDR3 spans 15 amino acids. CDR3: CASSQGAQSNYGYTF. The CDR3 DNA follows: TGTGCCAGCAGCCAGGGGGCCCAATCTAACTATGGCTACACCTTC.

The V gene is TRBV4-1, the J gene TRBJ1-4, with 8 bases matching TRBD1. CDR1 and CDR2 from the germline V gene are MGHRA and YSYEKL. The CDR3 contains 19 residues. V gave up 0 bases and J gave up 6 bases; unmatched junction bases: 15. CDR3 nucleotides: TGCGCCAGCAGCCAAGATCCCCGGTCAGGGGGCTTTGAAGATGAAAAACTGTTTTTT. Its protein product is CASSQDPRSGGFEDEKLFF.

The rearrangement joins TRBV29-1 to TRBJ1-4, with TRBD1 identical over 9 bases. The CDR3 loop spans 17 amino acids. The J segment lost 8 bases and the V segment lost 1 base, leaving 14 bases of the junction unmatched. Germline lookup yields CDR1 SQVTM and CDR2 ANQGSEA. The CDR3 sequence: CSVEGTGDRAVGEKLFF. The CDR3 DNA reads as TGCAGCGTTGAAGGGACCGGGGACAGGGCAGTTGGGGAAAAACTGTTTTTT.

Points on this clone: The junction departs from germline at one end; a sequencing error may be responsible. The rearrangement links TRBV7-2 to TRBJ1-1, with unresolved D. This CDR3 spans 14 amino acids. Germline values: CDR1 SGHTA, CDR2 FQGNSA. The CDR3 region has the DNA TGTGCCAGCACCTTAGGCCAAGCCGACACTGAAGCTTTCTTT. Translation: CASTLGQADTEAFF.

CDR3 in DNA: TGTGCCAGCAGCGTAGGGACAGGGGGCGTGGGGAACTATGGCTACACCTTC. It codes for CASSVGTGGVGNYGYTF. This rearrangement joins TRBV9 to TRBJ1-2, with 11 nucleotides matching TRBD1. The J segment lost 2 bases and the V segment lost 0 bases, leaving 6 bases of the junction unmatched. The CDR3 totals 17 residues. CDR1 SGDLS and CDR2 YYNGEE come from the germline V gene.

Remarks on this clone: One junction end disagrees with the germline gene, perhaps due to a read error. The rearrangement links TRBV10-3 to TRBJ1-4, with 8 bases fitting TRBD1. The length of the CDR3 is 16 residues. Germline CDR1 and CDR2: ENHRY and SYGVKD. The CDR3, as DNA: TGTGCCATCAGCGAGTCGATAGGGACAGGTAATGAAAAACTGTTTTTT. Translating it yields CAISESIGTGNEKLFF.